This T cell receptor (beta chain) derives from a study of blood T cell repertoires in COVID-19. Study-level background: Samples taken during acute and convalescent COVID-19 were collected in the United States, Italy and Spain. From T cells, B-cell-depleted T cells, or PBMCs came the material, which was cDNA or gDNA.

Methods used by the authors: Scientists estimated how many nucleated cells there were by amplifying reference gene primers. Here immunoSEQ multiplex PCR was the method, and the copy in TCRdb shows in-frame clones only, minus some. V and J calls plus clone size are reproduced from that table; the DNA served to infer D and trimming. The sample has some 230,000 clones; 65% to 90% are singletons. There are 13 residues in the CDR3. V lost 1 base and J 8 bases, leaving 9 bases between the germline ends. From germline, CDR1 is SGHTA and CDR2 FQGNSA. This clonotype originated in a woman aged 50 to 65 with acute or convalescent COVID-19. Material: peripheral blood. The chain couples TRBV7-2 to TRBJ2-1; D not certain. CDR3 amino acids: CASSLVPSDEQFF. CDR3 coding DNA: TGTGCCAGCAGCTTAGTGCCGAGCGATGAGCAGTTCTTC.